The 28 T cell receptor beta chains in this list originate from one sample, sequenced in a study of response to subunit inactivated influenza vaccine. Via MiXCR, TCRdb re-called the RT-PCR reads, giving one row per CDR3 protein. The table includes about 530,000 distinct CDR3 sequences, over 10% detected once. The sample consisted of PBMCs from blood, taken roughly 46 days after vaccination. The source of these receptors is a man aged 45 to 65 who received an inactivated influenza vaccine.

The chain is built from TRBV4-3 and TRBJ2-7; a weak D match, TRBD1 (6 bases). CDR3 length: 15 residues. CDR1 is LGHNA and CDR2 is YSLEER in the germline V gene. V dropped 0 bases and J dropped 4 bases, with 13 bases sitting between them. CDR3 nucleotides: TGCGCCAGCAGCCAAGAATATGGGGGCGGGTACGAGCAGTACTTC. The encoded protein is CASSQEYGGGYEQYF.

V is TRBV9 and J is TRBJ2-5; D not certain. Germline values: CDR1 SGDLS, CDR2 YYNGEE. The germline V and J ends were trimmed by 0 bases and 2 bases, with 11 bases remaining between them. The CDR3 contains 15 residues. The CDR3 spells CASSVGGSVQETQYF. The CDR3 DNA sequence: TGTGCCAGCAGCGTAGGGGGTTCAGTACAAGAGACCCAGTACTTC.

The genes are TRBV19 and TRBJ2-3; D not certain. Germline V gene sequence: CDR1 LNHDA, CDR2 SQIVND (reference sequence). The CDR3 has 15 amino acids. The V end was cut by 5 bases, the J end by 5 bases, with 17 bases between. CDR3 sequence: CASSSPGAKKDTQYF. CDR3 in DNA: TGTGCCAGTAGTTCCCCGGGCGCTAAAAAAGATACGCAGTATTTT.

This sequence joins TRBV9 and TRBJ2-6; no reliable D call. This CDR3 spans 18 amino acids. The germline V gene encodes CDR1 SGDLS and CDR2 YYNGEE. Trimming pared 4 bases from V and 2 bases from J, leaving 19 bases between. The CDR3 is CASSPRVETIPGANVLTF. CDR3 DNA: TGTGCCAGCAGCCCCCGAGTCGAGACCATACCTGGGGCCAACGTCCTGACTTTC.

This clonotype came up a few times. The chain couples TRBV6-5 to TRBJ2-7, with 10 bases lining up with TRBD2. Germline loops: CDR1 MNHEY, CDR2 SVGAGI. The length of the CDR3 is 13 residues. The trim removed 8 bases at V and 5 bases at J, leaving 6 bases unmatched. In DNA form, the CDR3 reads TGTGCCAGCCGGAGCGGGAGGGCCAACGAGCAGTACTTC. Its translation is CASRSGRANEQYF.

The J gene is TRBJ2-4, the V gene TRBV20-1, with TRBD1 identical over 9 bases. The CDR3 totals 15 residues. V trimming: 2 bases; J trimming: 4 bases; junction bases outside the gene matches: 6. The germline V gene encodes CDR1 DFQATT and CDR2 SNEGSKA (reference sequence). CDR3 nucleotides: TGCAGTGCTAGAAGGGACAGGGAGGAGAAAAACATTCAGTACTTC. Protein: CSARRDREEKNIQYF.

This clonotype has a handful of counts. This chain connects TRBV12-3 or TRBV12-4 to TRBJ1-4, with a weak D call TRBD1 (5 bases). V was pared by 4 bases and J by 11 bases, with 11 bases between. This CDR3 is built from 12 residues. This chain's CDR3 is CASSSNRGKLFF. In DNA, the CDR3 is TGTGCCAGCAGTTCCAACCGGGGGAAACTGTTTTTT.

The chain has TRBV5-1 and TRBJ1-1; D is possibly TRBD1 (6 bases). The germline CDR1 and CDR2 sequences are SGHRS and YFSETQ. The length of the CDR3 is 13 residues. Trimming stripped 7 bases from V and 5 bases from J, with 15 bases between. The CDR3 sequence is CASAPGGRTEAFF. The CDR3 DNA is TGCGCCAGCGCTCCGGGGGGGCGTACTGAAGCTTTCTTT.

This chain uses TRBV10-3 with TRBJ2-1, with TRBD2 matching over 7 bases. The CDR3 is 16 amino acids. CDR1 is ENHRY, CDR2 SYGVKD, per germline. V lost 2 bases to trimming and J lost 4 bases; unmatched junction nucleotides: 8. CDR3 loop: CAISETSAGGYNEQFF. CDR3 nucleotides: TGTGCCATCAGTGAGACCAGCGCCGGGGGGTACAATGAGCAGTTCTTC.

In this sample, this clonotype turned up a few times. The V and J genes are TRBV5-1 and TRBJ2-5; TRBD1 matches 7 bases. V lost 4 bases to trimming and J lost 5 bases; unmatched junction nucleotides: 5. Germline V gives CDR1 SGHRS, CDR2 YFSETQ. The CDR3 is made up of 13 amino acids. CDR3: CASSPGQVETQYF. As DNA, the CDR3 is TGCGCCAGCAGCCCAGGACAGGTGGAGACCCAGTACTTC.

The chain joins TRBV7-2 to TRBJ2-5; perhaps TRBD1 as D (7 bases). The CDR3 sequence is 16 residues long. Between the trimmed V and J ends, which lost 0 bases and 2 bases, there was a span of 13 bases. Per germline, CDR1 SGHTA and CDR2 FQGNSA. The CDR3 region has the DNA TGTGCCAGCAGCTTAGCGGGGGGACAGAGACAAGAGACCCAGTACTTC. It specifies CASSLAGGQRQETQYF.

The chain is built from TRBV11-2 and TRBJ2-3, with no clear D. The CDR3 is made up of 11 amino acids. V lost 2 bases and J lost 6, with 3 bases in between. Germline CDR1 is SGHAT and CDR2 is FQNNGV. The CDR3 nucleotides read TGTGCCAGCAGCTTACACGATACGCAGTATTTT. Its protein product is CASSLHDTQYF. The full variable domain, its missing parts supplied by reference TRBV11-2 and TRBJ2-3, is EAGVAQSPRYKIIEKRQSVAFWCNPISGHATLYWYQQILGQGPKLLIQFQNNGVVDDSQLPKDRFSAERLKGVDSTLKIQPAKLEDSAVYLCASSLHDTQYFGPGTRLTVL.

The chain links TRBV10-3 to TRBJ1-1, with a tentative D call TRBD1 (6 bases). Germline CDR1 reads ENHRY; CDR2 reads SYGVKD. There are 14 residues in the CDR3. The V end was cut by 4 bases, the J end by 1 base, with 10 bases between. CDR3 DNA sequence: TGTGCCATCAGTGTAAAGGGGGGGAACACTGAAGCTTTCTTT. Protein sequence: CAISVKGGNTEAFF.

This clonotype came up many times. The chain has TRBV5-1 and TRBJ2-2; D tentatively reads TRBD1 or TRBD2 (5 bases each). The CDR3 is 14 amino acids. Trimming took 4 bases from V and 8 from J, leaving 15 bases between them. Germline CDR1 and CDR2: SGHRS and YFSETQ. The CDR3 spells CASSQGTSTGELFF. DNA for the CDR3: TGCGCCAGCAGCCAAGGGACCAGTACTGGGGAGCTGTTTTTT.

This clonotype was observed at least ten times. The rearrangement links TRBV5-1 to TRBJ2-1; 9 bases map to TRBD2. Germline CDR1 SGHRS, CDR2 YFSETQ. CDR3 length equals 14 residues. Germline trimming cut 4 bases from V and 3 bases from J; bases unmatched to any gene: 2. The CDR3 nucleotides are TGCGCCAGCAGCGGTAGCGGGAGCTACAATGAGCAGTTCTTC. It yields the protein CASSGSGSYNEQFF.

This clonotype was counted many times. The chain has TRBV6-2 or TRBV6-3 and TRBJ2-7; possibly TRBD1 for D (7 bases). The CDR3 has 13 amino acids. Germline CDR1 reads MNHEY; CDR2 reads SVGEGT. Trimming pared 5 bases from V and 4 bases from J, leaving 12 bases between. The CDR3: CASSTTGTYEQYF. For the CDR3, the DNA is TGTGCCAGCAGTACGACAGGGACTTACGAGCAGTACTTC.

The chain recombines TRBV5-1 with TRBJ2-5, with a tentative D call TRBD1 (5 bases). The CDR3 totals 15 residues. The V gene's germline CDR1 is SGHRS and CDR2 YFSETQ. Trimming pared 1 base from V and 1 base from J, leaving 11 bases between. CDR3 protein: CASSLYLGAQETQYF. The CDR3 nucleotides are TGCGCCAGCAGCTTGTATCTAGGGGCCCAAGAGACCCAGTACTTC.

The chain links TRBV5-1 to TRBJ1-5, with D unclear. V was trimmed by 5 bases and J by 4 bases, leaving 4 bases between them. This CDR3 spans 11 amino acids. Germline loops: CDR1 SGHRS, CDR2 YFSETQ. DNA of the CDR3: TGCGCCAGCAGACCTAATCAGCCCCAGCATTTT. It specifies CASRPNQPQHF.

In its sample, this clonotype was seen a few times. This sequence joins TRBV5-1 and TRBJ2-4, with TRBD1 matching 11 bases. Unmatched junction bases numbered 6, after V lost 7 bases and J lost 6 bases. Per the germline V gene, CDR1 is SGHRS and CDR2 is YFSETQ. The CDR3 sequence is 14 residues long. This CDR3 reads CASRDGQGANIQYF. CDR3 nucleotide sequence: TGCGCCAGCCGAGACGGACAGGGGGCAAACATTCAGTACTTC.

CDR3 in DNA: TGTGCCAGTAGACCAGAAAAGTTGGGCAATCAGCCCCAGCATTTT. It translates to CASRPEKLGNQPQHF. This sequence joins TRBV19 and TRBJ1-5; no definite D call. CDR3 length: 15 amino acids. The germline gives CDR1 LNHDA, CDR2 SQIVND (reference sequence). V lost 6 bases, J lost 2 bases, and 14 bases lay in between.

This clonotype has just a few counts. The chain is built from TRBV20-1 and TRBJ2-7; 7 bases are a match to TRBD2. The CDR3 covers 15 residues. Germline-derived CDR1 and CDR2 are DFQATT and SNEGSKA (reference sequence). V lost 2 bases, J lost 2 bases, and 9 bases stayed unmatched. In DNA, the CDR3 is TGCAGTGCTAGAACGGGAGGTGGGGGGACCTACGAGCAGTACTTC. This translates into CSARTGGGGTYEQYF.

This clonotype has at least ten counts. This chain links TRBV29-1 with TRBJ2-2; 9 nucleotides line up with TRBD2. CDR3 length equals 16 residues. V lost 4 bases, J lost 4 bases, and 10 bases stayed unmatched. Looked up from germline, CDR1 is SQVTM and CDR2 is ANQGSEA. The CDR3 sequence is CSVVVAGGSTTGELFF. The CDR3 nucleotides read TGCAGCGTTGTAGTGGCGGGAGGGAGTACCACCGGGGAGCTGTTTTTT.

This clonotype was recorded many times. V usage is TRBV10-3 and J usage is TRBJ2-5; D is perhaps TRBD1 (6 bases). The germline gives CDR1 ENHRY, CDR2 SYGVKD. The CDR3 spans 13 residues. The germline V and J ends were trimmed by 4 bases and 2 bases, with 8 bases remaining between them. The CDR3 DNA is TGTGCCATCAGTGGGACAGAACAAGAGACCCAGTACTTC. The encoded protein is CAISGTEQETQYF.

The gene calls are TRBV30 and TRBJ2-3, with D unresolved. This CDR3 is built from 11 residues. Deletions cut 5 bases from V and 4 bases from J, with 7 bases between. Germline V gene sequence: CDR1 GTSNPN, CDR2 SVGIG (reference sequence). The DNA of the CDR3 is TGTGCCTGGGACACAGCAGATACGCAGTATTTT. Its protein product is CAWDTADTQYF.

The table lists this clonotype with a few counts. J is TRBJ2-7 and V is TRBV15, with D perhaps matching TRBD1 or TRBD2 (5 bases each). The CDR3 totals 16 residues. The V end was cut by 2 bases, the J end by 6 bases, with 20 bases between. CDR1 LNHNV and CDR2 YYDKDF come from the germline V gene (reference sequence). The CDR3 protein is CATSRRRENPGGEQYF. For the CDR3, the DNA is TGTGCCACCAGCAGACGCAGGGAGAACCCCGGAGGCGAGCAGTACTTC.

This clonotype was picked up a small number of times. This chain connects TRBV20-1 to TRBJ1-5; D uncertain. V lost 3 bases to trimming and J lost 0 bases, with 6 bases between them. This CDR3 has 13 residues. Germline CDR1 is DFQATT and CDR2 is SNEGSKA (reference sequence). CDR3 coding DNA: TGCAGTGCTAGCAGCACTAGCAATCAGCCCCAGCATTTT. It yields the protein CSASSTSNQPQHF.

This chain connects TRBV6-2 or TRBV6-3 to TRBJ2-1; no clear D gene. This CDR3 region has 13 residues. V dropped 7 bases and J dropped 4 bases, with 11 bases sitting between them. In germline, CDR1 is MNHEY, CDR2 SVGEGT. The CDR3 sequence is CASTVPPYNEQFF. CDR3 bases: TGTGCCAGCACCGTCCCCCCTTACAATGAGCAGTTCTTC.

The chain links TRBV5-1 to TRBJ1-2; 8 bases fit TRBD1. The V gene's germline CDR1 is SGHRS and CDR2 YFSETQ. The length of the CDR3 is 15 residues. V trimming: 0 bases; J trimming: 6 bases; junction bases outside the gene matches: 7. The CDR3 spells CASSLASGQGNGYTF. In DNA, the CDR3 is TGCGCCAGCAGCTTGGCTTCCGGACAGGGAAATGGCTACACCTTC.